These 21 T cell receptor beta chains originate from one sample sequenced in a study of OX40 agonist ivuxolimab in advanced cancers. The method was immunoSEQ multiplex PCR; TCRdb's version includes in-frame clones alone and lacks a portion of them. The sample contains about 98,000 clones, approximately 90% of which appear only once. Sequencing used CD4+ or CD8+ T cells sorted from blood, obtained in a trial of the OX40 agonist ivuxolimab. The source of these receptors is an adult with an advanced solid tumor such as melanoma, head and neck, liver or kidney cancer.

The V and J genes are TRBV18 and TRBJ1-2, with D tentatively TRBD1 (5 bases). Trimming removed 3 bases at V and 5 bases at J, with 16 bases between. CDR1 is KGHSH, CDR2 LQKENI, per germline. The CDR3 has 15 amino acids. The CDR3 sequence: CASSPGGTDQYGYTF. CDR3 DNA: TGTGCCAGCTCACCGGGGGGGACGGATCAATATGGCTACACCTTC.

The chain joins TRBV19 to TRBJ1-4, with D perhaps TRBD1 (5 bases). The CDR3 length is 14 residues. With 5 bases removed from V and 5 bases from J, the gap between germline ends came to 12 bases. The germline gives CDR1 LNHDA, CDR2 SQIVND (reference sequence). For the CDR3, the DNA is TGTGCCAGTAGTGTCGACAGTGACAATGAAAAACTGTTTTTT. Translated, it gives CASSVDSDNEKLFF.

In this sample, this clone turned up once. This chain uses TRBV6-5 with TRBJ2-3; D is unresolved. The CDR3 loop spans 13 amino acids. Germline V gives CDR1 MNHEY, CDR2 SVGAGI. V was shortened by 5 bases and J by 2 bases, with 8 bases between the two germline ends. CDR3 sequence (DNA): TGTGCCAGCAGTCTGGGGTCCACAGATACGCAGTATTTT. This encodes CASSLGSTDTQYF.

The V gene is TRBV30, the J gene TRBJ2-5; 7 positions agree with TRBD1. Gene TRBJ2-7 matches the end of the DNA better, so the J call may be wrong. CDR1 is GTSNPN and CDR2 is SVGIG in the germline V gene (reference sequence). CDR3 length: 12 residues. The CDR3 coding sequence is TGTGCCGGGACCAGGACAGGAGACGAGCAGTACTTC. The encoded protein is CAGTRTGDEQYF.

In its sample, this clone was seen once. The chain carries TRBV6-6 and TRBJ2-1; the match to TRBD2 covers 7 bases. CDR1 is MNHNY, CDR2 SVGAGI, per germline (reference sequence). Trimming removed 4 bases from V and 8 bases from J; junction bases left unmatched: 11. The CDR3 consists of 15 residues. The CDR3 spells CASSSLGGGAHEQFF. DNA of the CDR3: TGTGCCAGCAGTTCCTTGGGGGGAGGGGCCCATGAGCAGTTCTTC.

This rearrangement joins TRBV5-4 to TRBJ2-4; D could derive from TRBD1 or TRBD2 (5 bases each). V was pared by 2 bases and J by 1 base, with 10 bases between. The CDR3 consists of 15 residues. The V gene's germline CDR1 is SGHNT and CDR2 YYREEE (reference sequence). The CDR3 is CASSFKEGAKNIQYF. Here the CDR3 DNA reads TGTGCCAGCAGCTTTAAAGAGGGGGCCAAAAACATTCAGTACTTC.

The chain couples TRBV4-1 to TRBJ2-1; 7 bases align to TRBD2. Germline CDR1 reads MGHRA; CDR2 reads YSYEKL. This CDR3 comprises 16 residues. Trimming cost V 3 bases and J 0 bases; bases outside gene matches: 5. CDR3 region: CASSQVAGNSYNEQFF. For the CDR3, the DNA is TGCGCCAGCAGCCAGGTAGCGGGTAACTCCTACAATGAGCAGTTCTTC.

The V gene is TRBV13, the J gene TRBJ2-7; D is unresolved. The germline gives CDR1 PRHDT, CDR2 FYEKMQ (reference sequence). CDR3 length: 15 amino acids. V was clipped by 9 bases and J by 0 bases, with 18 bases between them. The CDR3 DNA reads TGTGCCAGTAGCCCCCGCCCCTTGAGCTCCTACGAGCAGTACTTC. Amino acids: CASSPRPLSSYEQYF.

This clone has just a few counts. The DNA of the CDR3 is TGTGCCAGCAGCTTGCGGGAAGGGGACCACGAGCAGTACTTC. As protein: CASSLREGDHEQYF. The chain has TRBV5-4 and TRBJ2-7, with D perhaps given as TRBD1 or TRBD2 (5 bases each). Germline values: CDR1 SGHNT, CDR2 YYREEE (reference sequence). Between the trimmed V and J ends, which lost 1 base and 5 bases, there was a span of 13 bases. The CDR3 contains 14 residues. Full variable domain (remainder filled in from reference TRBV5-4 and TRBJ2-7): ETGVTQSPTHLIKTRGQQVTLRCSSQSGHNTVSWYQQALGQGPQFIFQYYREEENGRGNFPPRFSGLQFPNYSSELNVNALELDDSALYLCASSLREGDHEQYFGPGTRLTVT.

The gene calls are TRBV4-3 and TRBJ1-4; D is possibly TRBD1 (5 bases). Per the germline V gene, CDR1 is LGHNA and CDR2 is YSLEER. Deletions cut 4 bases from V and 4 bases from J, with 10 bases between. There are 14 residues in the CDR3. This chain's CDR3 is CASSPGGDNEKLFF. CDR3 in DNA: TGCGCCAGCAGCCCCGGGGGGGATAATGAAAAACTGTTTTTT.

The CDR3 is CASSLDLSSYNEQFF. Written as DNA, the CDR3 is TGTGCCAGCAGCTTGGACCTGAGCTCCTACAATGAGCAGTTCTTC. This rearrangement joins TRBV7-2 to TRBJ2-1; D gene ambiguous. The CDR3 is 15 residues long. Trimming took off 3 bases at V and 0 bases at J, with 9 bases between the two ends. In germline, CDR1 is SGHTA, CDR2 FQGNSA.

The chain carries TRBV5-1 and TRBJ2-7; D is possibly TRBD1 or TRBD2 (5 bases each). The CDR3 has 15 residues. The germline V gene encodes CDR1 SGHRS and CDR2 YFSETQ. V shed 4 bases and J shed 4 bases, with 18 bases lying between them. The CDR3 nucleotides read TGCGCCAGCAGCGGGGGTATCGACTTGGGTTACGAGCAGTACTTC. Translated, it gives CASSGGIDLGYEQYF.

V gene TRBV7-9 combines with J gene TRBJ2-4; D uncertain. The length of the CDR3 is 14 residues. The germline CDR1 and CDR2 sequences are SEHNR and FQNEAQ (reference sequence). Between the trimmed V and J ends, which lost 0 bases and 8 bases, there was a span of 11 bases. CDR3 amino acids: CASSLAGVEHIQYF. The CDR3 nucleotides are TGTGCCAGCAGCTTAGCGGGCGTCGAGCACATTCAGTACTTC.

This rearrangement joins TRBV2 to TRBJ1-2; no clear D gene. CDR1 SNHLY and CDR2 FYNNEI come from the germline V gene. With 6 bases removed from V and 4 bases from J, the gap between germline ends came to 12 bases. The CDR3 is 13 residues long. The CDR3 sequence: CASSVGRSYGYTF. CDR3 coding DNA: TGTGCCAGCAGCGTAGGACGGTCCTATGGCTACACCTTC.

The chain joins TRBV7-2 to TRBJ1-2, with no clear D. The germline V and J ends were trimmed by 3 bases and 0 bases, with 11 bases remaining between them. The CDR3 runs to 15 residues. The germline CDR1 and CDR2 sequences are SGHTA and FQGNSA. Here the CDR3 reads CASSLKPGSNYGYTF. The CDR3 bases are TGTGCCAGCAGCTTGAAGCCAGGTTCTAACTATGGCTACACCTTC.

The chain is built from TRBV4-1 and TRBJ2-3; D is possibly TRBD2 (6 bases). The CDR3 spans 16 residues. In germline, CDR1 is MGHRA, CDR2 YSYEKL. V was pared by 4 bases and J by 2 bases, with 16 bases between. In DNA form, the CDR3 reads TGCGCCAGCAGCCCCTGGGTAGCGGACCTCACAGATACGCAGTATTTT. Its translation: CASSPWVADLTDTQYF.

The V and J genes are TRBV19 and TRBJ2-2, with 7 positions matching TRBD2. The V gene end was trimmed by 5 bases and the J gene end by 6 bases; junction bases not matched to a gene: 6. The germline V gene has CDR1 LNHDA and CDR2 SQIVND (reference sequence). The CDR3 is 14 amino acids. The CDR3 DNA is TGTGCCAGTAGTTTCCCCGGACTAGCCGGGGAGCTGTTTTTT. Translated: CASSFPGLAGELFF.

The V gene is TRBV18, the J gene TRBJ1-3; tentatively, D is TRBD1 (5 bases). This CDR3 region has 14 residues. Trimming took off 3 bases at V and 2 bases at J, with 8 bases between the two ends. CDR1 is KGHSH and CDR2 is LQKENI in the germline V gene. The CDR3 protein is CASSPGTTGNTIYF. CDR3 in DNA: TGTGCCAGCTCACCGGGGACTACTGGAAACACCATATATTTT. The full variable domain, with the rest looked up from reference TRBV18 and TRBJ1-3, is NAGVMQNPRHLVRRRGQEARLRCSPMKGHSHVYWYRQLPEEGLKFMVYLQKENIIDESGMPKERFSAEFPKEGPSILRIQQVVRGDSAAYFCASSPGTTGNTIYFGEGSWLTVV.

J is TRBJ2-5 and V is TRBV27, with 10 bases aligning to TRBD1. From germline, CDR1 is MNHEY and CDR2 SMNVEV (reference sequence). The CDR3 extends over 14 amino acids. Trimming at V came to 6 bases and at J to 3 bases, leaving 4 bases not matched to a gene. The CDR3 DNA is TGTGCCAGCAGAACCGGGACAGGGGAAGAGACCCAGTACTTC. Encoded protein: CASRTGTGEETQYF.

The chain uses TRBV19 and TRBJ1-2; D is perhaps TRBD1 (6 bases). The CDR3 extends over 15 amino acids. V lost 4 bases and J 3 bases, leaving 15 bases between the germline ends. Germline loops: CDR1 LNHDA, CDR2 SQIVND (reference sequence). CDR3: CASSRVTGLDYGYTF. CDR3 DNA: TGTGCCAGTAGTAGAGTGACAGGCCTCGACTATGGCTACACCTTC.

The rearrangement links TRBV5-4 to TRBJ2-1; D is possibly TRBD1 or TRBD2 (6 bases each). This CDR3 region has 15 residues. The V end lost 3 bases, the J end lost 1 base, and 11 bases lay between the germline ends. The V gene's germline CDR1 is SGHNT and CDR2 YYREEE (reference sequence). The CDR3 here is CASSSGGGSYNEQFF. The CDR3 DNA follows: TGTGCCAGCAGCTCCGGAGGGGGATCCTACAATGAGCAGTTCTTC. Filled out from reference TRBV5-4 and TRBJ2-1, the complete variable domain reads ETGVTQSPTHLIKTRGQQVTLRCSSQSGHNTVSWYQQALGQGPQFIFQYYREEENGRGNFPPRFSGLQFPNYSSELNVNALELDDSALYLCASSSGGGSYNEQFFGPGTRLTVL.